These 2 T cell receptor beta chains originate from one sample sequenced in a study of T cell changes during pregnancy in multiple sclerosis. Clones were sequenced by immunoSEQ multiplex PCR, and TCRdb holds only the in-frame ones, with some missing. The sample has under 2,500 clones; around 77% are singletons. Sequencing was done on a sample of CD4+ T cells from PBMCs (not recorded whether the cells were cultured). Every receptor here comes from a female patient with multiple sclerosis, enrolled in a pregnancy study. Some clones in this sample may be carry-over from other donors' samples.

Only one count was recorded for this clone. CDR3 amino acids: CASTRFGTGGEKLFF. Written as DNA, the CDR3 is TGCGCCAGCACCCGATTTGGGACAGGAGGTGAAAAACTGTTTTTT. The chain carries TRBV4-3 and TRBJ1-4, with 8 nucleotides matching TRBD1. Germline V CDR1 and CDR2: LGHNA, YSLEER. Trimming took 7 bases from V and 7 from J; bases not matched to a gene: 11. The CDR3 runs to 15 residues.

The V call is TRBV19, the J call TRBJ2-2; D ambiguous. The CDR3 extends over 14 amino acids. Germline lookup yields CDR1 LNHDA and CDR2 SQIVND (reference sequence). V lost 4 bases and J lost 3, with 9 bases in between. In DNA form, the CDR3 reads TGTGCCAGTAGTACCCACTCCTACACCGGGGAGCTGTTTTTT. Amino acid sequence: CASSTHSYTGELFF.